This TCR beta chain is drawn from a study of beta chain features in type 1 diabetes. Study outcomes and limitations: Fewer junction insertions and more nucleotide deletions appeared in type 1 diabetes patients. All four CD4+ subsets from Type 1 diabetes patients carried moderately but significantly shorter TCRB CDR3s.

Germline assignment: CDR1 SEHNR and CDR2 FQNEAQ (reference sequence). The CDR3 sequence is 16 residues long. Germline trimming cut 3 bases from V and 4 bases from J; bases unmatched to any gene: 11. This clone appeared a few times. No antigen is known for it. The isolated RNA, all of it, was reverse transcribed, so expressed TCRB transcripts were what got sequenced. TCRdb's copy holds only in-frame clones and misses some; the assay was immunoSEQ multiplex PCR. The profile covers about 230,000 clones, with approximately 16% appearing a single time and less than 0.09% taken by the ten largest. A CD45RO/CCR7/CD25/CD127/CD95/CD27 panel sorted naive, central memory, regulatory and stem cell-like memory CD4+ cells.

This sequence joins TRBV7-9 and TRBJ1-2, with 7 bases lining up with TRBD1. The sequencing sample was made of naive CD4+ T cells from blood. This TCR came from a man in his thirties or forties with type 1 diabetes. CDR3 in DNA: TGTGCCAGCAGCTTTGACTCTAGGGGGCTCGGCTATGGCTACACCTTC. Translation gives CASSFDSRGLGYGYTF.